One TCR beta chain is described in this entry. Which antigen it targets is not known. Base qualities are not recorded, but no much larger clone differs from it by a single base. For survey sequencing of tumor libraries, mostly about 4.6 ug of input genomic DNA was used, and two replicates were run per sample. The immunoSEQ hsTCRbeta kit was used to prepare TCRbeta libraries according to the manufacturer's instructions. The completed libraries were mixed into a single pool at 3 nM, then sequenced with an Illumina NovaSeq 6000 S4 flow cell. Per the authors' processing: The immunoSEQ Analyzer was used for raw data preprocessing and quality control. The analysis was restricted to productive rearrangements, with each unique CDR3 amino acid sequence defining a clonotype. Repertoire clonality was estimated as the Gini-Simpson index, computed with the R package tcR. Student's t test was used to compare Gini indices, while Pearson correlation assessed associations with tumor size change. TCRdb mirrors the immuneACCESS table, restricted to in-frame sequences. Some clones are absent from its copies; in checked studies, under half trace to an unresolved V gene, and the reason for the others is unknown. V, J and clone size are those of that table, while D and trimming were read from the DNA. The sample data list approximately 1,500 clones, and about 50% of these were observed just once. The ten largest clones take up about 15% of the sample.

The time point label corresponds to: after neoadjuvant nivolumab, at surgical resection. Patients were newly diagnosed with stage II-IVA oral cavity squamous cell carcinoma and had received no prior systemic or radiation treatment. Everyone in the cohort had locally advanced, HPV-negative oral cavity squamous cell carcinoma. The samples were obtained from a longitudinal correlative study of a single-arm phase II trial testing neoadjuvant nivolumab in oral cavity squamous cell carcinoma. Subject-matched pre- and post-treatment PBMCs and tumors from three responders and three non-responders underwent genomic DNA-based TCRbeta sequencing. For tumor tissue, genomic DNA extraction relied on the Maxwell RSC DNA from Tissue kit. These data belong to a study of neoadjuvant anti-PD-1 for oral cavity cancer (dated by TCRdb to the early 2020s). Study-level background: Before curative-intent surgical resection, most patients were given three to four biweekly doses of nivolumab at 3 mg/kg. Patients without progression received a fourth nivolumab dose around day 43 and underwent definitive surgical resection on days 50-56. Under RECIST 1.1, a patient counted as a responder if showing complete response, partial response or stable disease, and as a non-responder if showing progression. The parent correlative cohort included approximately twelve patients, with an approximately 34% response rate.

Overall study outcomes, separate from this receptor: Higher pretreatment blood Treg/Th17 ratios correlated with both higher pretreatment blood TCRbeta clonality and lower post-treatment tumor TCRbeta clonality. Only a few patients per response group were included in the TCR analyses, and the authors called for validation in larger cohorts. Greater tumor shrinkage was correlated with larger post-treatment sizes of preexisting intratumoral clones, suggesting that expansion of preexisting clones contributed to response.

Sequencing used tumor tissue, obtained after nivolumab (anti-PD-1) treatment. The clonotype was recovered from a person between 40 and 85 years old with oral cavity squamous cell carcinoma.

Here the CDR3 is given as CASRNRSIGQRGYTF. The nucleotide sequence is TGTGCCAGTAGAAACCGATCTATCGGGCAAAGGGGCTACACCTTC. The sequence joins TRBV19 to TRBJ1-2; the D gene is not confidently resolved. CDR1 and CDR2 are drawn from the germline V gene (reference sequence): LNHDA, SQIVND. V is cut by 6 bases and J by 8 bases, and the space between the germline ends is 22 bases. The CDR3 contains 15 residues, cysteine and phenylalanine counted. The kept DNA is CDR3 alone, 45 bases in frame from the first base.